The 18 T cell receptor beta chains given below trace back to one sample, sequenced in a study of Ad26.COV2.S vaccination and SARS-CoV-2 variants. Clones were read by immunoSEQ multiplex PCR, and TCRdb kept only the in-frame ones, dropping some. This sample has about 450,000 clones; 75% to 90% occur once, and the top ten carry approximately 2.5%. Treatment described: roughly 20 received Ad26.COV2.S at low or high dose, single or two shots; five or six received placebo; per-sample allocation not given. At day 63 after the first vaccine or placebo injection, samples were drawn. The specimen was peripheral blood, collected in a trial of Ad26.COV2.S vaccine versus placebo. The source is a person between 18 and 59 years old who received the Ad26.COV2.S COVID-19 vaccine or a placebo.

The CDR3 region has the DNA TGTGCCACCAGCAGAGATCCCCTCAGGACGAGCGAGGGTCAGCCCCAGCATTTT. Protein sequence: CATSRDPLRTSEGQPQHF. J is TRBJ1-5 and V is TRBV15; no clear D gene. The CDR3 consists of 18 residues. Trimming pared 0 bases from V and 6 bases from J, leaving 21 bases between. Germline lookup yields CDR1 LNHNV and CDR2 YYDKDF (reference sequence).

In regard to this clone: This sample also contains other DNA sequences that code for the same CDR3. The chain joins TRBV5-1 to TRBJ1-1; D call uncertain. In germline, CDR1 is SGHRS, CDR2 YFSETQ. V was shortened by 0 bases and J by 4 bases, with 7 bases between the two germline ends. CDR3 size: 13 residues. CDR3 DNA: TGCGCCAGCAGCTTGGCCGTGGGCACTGAAGCTTTCTTT. As protein: CASSLAVGTEAFF.

In this sample, this clone turned up a few times. The J gene is TRBJ2-6, the V gene TRBV25-1; 11 bases fit TRBD2. This CDR3 is built from 16 residues. Germline lookup yields CDR1 MGHDK and CDR2 SYGVNS. Losses at the gene ends were 4 bases for V and 5 bases for J; bases not matched to a gene: 4. The CDR3 region has the DNA TGTGCCAGCAGTGTGACTAGCGGGAACAGGGCCAACGTCCTGACTTTC. Amino acids: CASSVTSGNRANVLTF.

DNA for the CDR3: TGCAGCGCAAACGACAGGGGAAATACGCAGTATTTT. It translates to CSANDRGNTQYF. This chain links TRBV29-1 with TRBJ2-3, with TRBD1 matching over 8 bases. Germline V gives CDR1 SQVTM, CDR2 ANQGSEA. V lost 7 bases to trimming and J lost 7 bases; unmatched junction nucleotides: 7. The CDR3 is 12 residues long.

This clone was picked up a small number of times. This chain links TRBV5-1 with TRBJ1-5; D is perhaps TRBD1 (5 bases). Germline V gene lookup returns CDR1 SGHRS and CDR2 YFSETQ. With 4 bases removed from V and 0 bases from J, the gap between germline ends came to 11 bases. The CDR3 spans 15 residues. Here the CDR3 reads CASSVDKYSNQPQHF. CDR3 DNA sequence: TGCGCCAGCAGCGTGGACAAGTATAGCAATCAGCCCCAGCATTTT.

This chain connects TRBV28 to TRBJ2-1; D uncertain. This CDR3 has 13 amino acids. Germline V lookup: CDR1 MDHEN, CDR2 SYDVKM. Trimming shortened V by 6 bases and J by 4 bases, and 10 bases separated the two germline ends. CDR3 region: CASSPTFYNEQFF. The CDR3 DNA sequence: TGTGCCAGCAGCCCGACTTTTTACAATGAGCAGTTCTTC. Combining the CDR3 with reference TRBV28 and TRBJ2-1 gives the whole variable domain DVKVTQSSRYLVKRTGEKVFLECVQDMDHENMFWYRQDPGLGLRLIYFSYDVKMKEKGDIPEGYSVSREKKERFSLILESASTNQTSMYLCASSPTFYNEQFFGPGTRLTVL.

V is TRBV5-5 and J is TRBJ2-2, with D possibly called TRBD1 or TRBD2 (5 bases each). V was pared by 2 bases and J by 4 bases, with 12 bases between. The CDR3 contains 15 residues. Germline CDR1 SGHKS, CDR2 YYEKEE (reference sequence). CDR3 nucleotides: TGTGCCAGCAGCTTTCTACAGAGGGGCACCGGGGAGCTGTTTTTT. Residues: CASSFLQRGTGELFF.

The rearrangement uses TRBV7-6 and TRBJ2-7; 8 nucleotides match TRBD1. With V trimmed by 5 bases and J by 0 bases, 12 bases remained unmatched. The CDR3 contains 17 residues. Per the germline V gene, CDR1 is SGHVS and CDR2 is FNYEAQ. The CDR3 coding sequence is TGTGCCAGCAGCCGACCTTCGCGGACAGGGAGCTCCTACGAGCAGTACGTC. Translated: CASSRPSRTGSSYEQYV.

As to this clone: Different DNA sequences within this sample yield the same CDR3. V is TRBV7-6 and J is TRBJ2-5; D gene unclear. Looked up from germline, CDR1 is SGHVS and CDR2 is FNYEAQ. CDR3 length: 14 residues. Trimming shortened V by 5 bases and J by 1 base, and 11 bases separated the two germline ends. CDR3 bases: TGTGCCAGCAGCCGCTCCGGACCCCAAGAGACCCAGTACTTC. Its protein product is CASSRSGPQETQYF.

This sequence joins TRBV3-1 (or the pseudogene TRBV3-2) and TRBJ1-4, with a possible D match to TRBD1 (5 bases). This CDR3 is 14 amino acids long. Germline V gene sequence: CDR1 LGHDT, CDR2 YNNKEL (reference sequence). V dropped 4 bases and J dropped 8 bases, with 14 bases sitting between them. The CDR3 DNA sequence: TGTGCCAGCAGCCCTACACAATCAGGGGAAAAACTGTTTTTT. Protein: CASSPTQSGEKLFF.

The chain employs TRBV11-2 and TRBJ2-5; D may be TRBD2 (5 bases). The CDR3 is 14 amino acids. Germline CDR1 and CDR2: SGHAT and FQNNGV. V gave up 3 bases and J gave up 1 base, with 9 bases separating them. As DNA, the CDR3 is TGTGCCAGCAGCTTCAACAGCGGCCAAGAGACCCAGTACTTC. As protein: CASSFNSGQETQYF.

V is TRBV9 and J is TRBJ2-1; TRBD2 matches at 7 bases. The length of the CDR3 is 14 residues. Germline values: CDR1 SGDLS, CDR2 YYNGEE. The V gene end was trimmed by 0 bases and the J gene end by 5 bases; junction bases not matched to a gene: 2. The CDR3 nucleotides read TGTGCCAGCAGCGTAGTGGGGGGGAACAATGAGCAGTTCTTC. Translated, it gives CASSVVGGNNEQFF.

The rearrangement joins TRBV6-4 to TRBJ1-2; D is unresolved. CDR1 and CDR2 (germline): MRHNA, SNTAGT. The length of the CDR3 is 19 residues. V lost 2 bases and J lost 6, with 28 bases in between. The CDR3, as DNA: TGTGCCAGCAGTGACGGCGAATATTGGAGGGTCAGCTCCTTCAATGGCTACACCTTC. It yields the protein CASSDGEYWRVSSFNGYTF.

The rearrangement uses TRBV5-1 and TRBJ2-7, with 10 bases that match TRBD1. From germline, CDR1 is SGHRS and CDR2 YFSETQ. Trimming took 1 base from V and 2 from J; bases not matched to a gene: 3. The length of the CDR3 is 15 residues. Here the CDR3 DNA reads TGCGCCAGCAGCTTGTTGGGACAGGGGCCCTACGAGCAGTACTTC. Translating gives CASSLLGQGPYEQYF.

The chain is built from TRBV25-1 and TRBJ1-2; 11 bases are a match to TRBD1. Looked up from germline, CDR1 is MGHDK and CDR2 is SYGVNS. V shed 4 bases and J 5 bases; nucleotides not matched to a gene: 3. This CDR3 comprises 14 residues. The CDR3 region has the DNA TGTGCCAGCAGTGCGGACAGGGGGCTGTATGGCTACACCTTC. It yields the protein CASSADRGLYGYTF.

The rearrangement uses TRBV5-1 and TRBJ2-5; D is undetermined. Between the trimmed V and J ends, which lost 1 base and 5 bases, there was a span of 3 bases. CDR1 SGHRS and CDR2 YFSETQ come from the germline V gene. The CDR3 consists of 11 residues. CDR3 protein: CASSLTETQYF. The CDR3 DNA follows: TGCGCCAGCAGCTTGACGGAGACCCAGTACTTC.

The chain carries TRBV4-3 and TRBJ1-5; D remains unclear. In germline, CDR1 is LGHNA, CDR2 YSLEER. The V end lost 1 base, the J end lost 8 bases, and 21 bases lay between the germline ends. CDR3 size: 17 residues. DNA of the CDR3: TGCGCCAGCAGCCAAGTAAGAGCGGGGAAAAAAGGAGAGCCCCAGCATTTT. Encoded protein: CASSQVRAGKKGEPQHF.

This clone showed up just once. V usage is TRBV7-8 and J usage is TRBJ1-6, with TRBD1 as a possible D gene (5 bases). The CDR3 has 15 residues. Germline V gene sequence: CDR1 SGHVS, CDR2 FQNEAQ. Trimming took 2 bases from V and 9 from J, leaving 14 bases between them. Here the CDR3 DNA reads TGTGCCAGCAGCTTAAAAGGGGCGCTTGGTTCACCCCTCCACTTT. Its translation is CASSLKGALGSPLHF.